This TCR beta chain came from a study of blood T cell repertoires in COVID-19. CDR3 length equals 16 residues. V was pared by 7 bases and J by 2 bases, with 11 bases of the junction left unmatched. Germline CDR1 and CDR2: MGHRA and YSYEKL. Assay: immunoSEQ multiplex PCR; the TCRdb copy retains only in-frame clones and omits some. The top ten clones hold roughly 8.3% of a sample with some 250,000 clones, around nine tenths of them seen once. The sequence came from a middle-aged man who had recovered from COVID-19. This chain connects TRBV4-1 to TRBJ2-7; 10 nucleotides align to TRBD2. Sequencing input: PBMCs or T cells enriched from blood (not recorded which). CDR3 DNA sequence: TGCGCCAGCAAGGCGGCTAGCGGGAGTGTGGCCTACGAGCAGTACTTC. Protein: CASKAASGSVAYEQYF.